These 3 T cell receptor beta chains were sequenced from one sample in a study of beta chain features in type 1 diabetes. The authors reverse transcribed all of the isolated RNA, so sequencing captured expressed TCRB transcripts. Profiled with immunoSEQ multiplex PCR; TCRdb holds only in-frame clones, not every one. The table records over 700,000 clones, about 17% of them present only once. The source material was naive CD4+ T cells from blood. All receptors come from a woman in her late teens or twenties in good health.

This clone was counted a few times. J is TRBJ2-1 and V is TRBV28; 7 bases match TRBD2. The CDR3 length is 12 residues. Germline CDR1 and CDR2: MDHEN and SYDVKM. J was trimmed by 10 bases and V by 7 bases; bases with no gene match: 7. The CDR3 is CASTSRGEEQFF. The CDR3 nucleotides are TGTGCCAGCACCTCCCGGGGGGAGGAGCAGTTCTTC.

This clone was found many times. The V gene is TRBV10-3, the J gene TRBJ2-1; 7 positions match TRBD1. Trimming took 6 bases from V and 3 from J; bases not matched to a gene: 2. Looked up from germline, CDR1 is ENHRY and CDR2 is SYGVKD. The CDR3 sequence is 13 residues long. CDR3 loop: CAISGTVYNEQFF. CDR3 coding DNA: TGTGCCATCAGCGGGACAGTCTACAATGAGCAGTTCTTC.

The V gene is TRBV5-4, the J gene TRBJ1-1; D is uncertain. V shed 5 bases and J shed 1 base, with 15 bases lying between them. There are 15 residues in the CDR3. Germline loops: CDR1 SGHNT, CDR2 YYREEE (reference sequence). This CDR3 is CASSQRAIRNTEAFF. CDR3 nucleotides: TGTGCCAGCAGTCAGAGAGCCATAAGGAACACTGAAGCTTTCTTT.